This section outlines one T cell receptor (beta chain) sequence together with its context. This CDR3 spans 13 amino acids. Trimming removed 4 bases at V and 4 bases at J, with 11 bases between. Germline-derived CDR1 and CDR2 are SGHRS and YFSETQ. This entry comes from a study of blood T cell repertoires in COVID-19. In the study overall: Samples came from the United States, Italy and Spain, spanning acute and convalescent COVID-19. In each case, the material was cDNA or gDNA derived from T cells, B-cell-depleted T cells, or PBMCs.

Repertoires were generated with immunoSEQ multiplex PCR, while TCRdb's copy carries only in-frame clones and drops some. The table lists approximately 300,000 clones, around 88% of them singletons. Input material: peripheral blood. J is TRBJ1-1 and V is TRBV5-1; D not certain. This receptor was obtained from a man aged 35 to 55 with acute or convalescent COVID-19. CDR3 coding DNA: TGCGCCAGCAGCCGGGATAGTGCCACTGAAGCTTTCTTT. Its protein is CASSRDSATEAFF. The whole variable domain, filled in from reference TRBV5-1 and TRBJ1-1, reads KAGVTQTPRYLIKTRGQQVTLSCSPISGHRSVSWYQQTPGQGLQFLFEYFSETQRNKGNFPGRFSGRQFSNSRSEMNVSTLELGDSALYLCASSRDSATEAFFGQGTRLTVV.